The next 13 T cell receptor beta chains were all read from a single sample in a study of blood T cell repertoires in COVID-19. TCRdb's copy holds only in-frame clones and misses some; the assay was immunoSEQ multiplex PCR. The table shows around 250,000 clones, with 85% to 90% occurring only once. What was sequenced was PBMCs or T cells enriched from blood (not recorded which). The receptor source for this set is a woman between 50 and 59 years old who had recovered from COVID-19.

V gene TRBV28 combines with J gene TRBJ2-3; 9 nucleotides match TRBD2. Unmatched junction bases numbered 20, after V lost 7 bases and J lost 6 bases. This CDR3 contains 18 residues. The V gene's germline CDR1 is MDHEN and CDR2 SYDVKM. CDR3 protein: CASTGVSGSGPNEDTQYF. CDR3 nucleotides: TGTGCCAGCACCGGGGTTAGCGGGAGTGGGCCAAACGAGGATACGCAGTATTTT.

The chain links TRBV30 to TRBJ2-1; 10 nucleotides align to TRBD2. The CDR3 covers 17 residues. Germline V lookup: CDR1 GTSNPN, CDR2 SVGIG (reference sequence). V lost 3 bases to trimming and J lost 10 bases; unmatched junction nucleotides: 18. For the CDR3, the DNA is TGTGCCTGGAGGACGATGGTGGTGAGCGGGAGGGCCAGGGAGCAGTTCTTC. Protein sequence: CAWRTMVVSGRAREQFF. Together with reference TRBV30 and TRBJ2-1, the CDR3 gives the full variable domain: SQTIHQWPATLVQPVGSPLSLECTVEGTSNPNLYWYRQAAGRGLQLLFYSVGIGQISSEVPQNLSASRPQDRQFILSSKKLLLSDSGFYLCAWRTMVVSGRAREQFFGPGTRLTVL.

The chain combines TRBV4-3 with TRBJ1-1; a weak D match, TRBD1 (6 bases). CDR1 and CDR2 from the germline V gene are LGHNA and YSLEER. V shed 4 bases and J shed 10 bases, with 16 bases lying between them. The CDR3 spans 13 residues. Written as DNA, the CDR3 is TGCGCCAGCAGCCCTACGCAGGGGCTTGGAGCTTTCTTT. It yields the protein CASSPTQGLGAFF.

The genes are TRBV19 and TRBJ2-6; D is perhaps TRBD1 (6 bases). From germline, CDR1 is LNHDA and CDR2 SQIVND (reference sequence). The V end was cut by 6 bases, the J end by 3 bases, with 21 bases between. The CDR3 contains 18 residues. The DNA for the CDR3 is TGTGCCAGTAGCAGCGCCCCTAACAGGGTAGGTGGGGCCAACGTCCTGACTTTC. Its protein product is CASSSAPNRVGGANVLTF.

The chain has TRBV28 and TRBJ1-2; 12 positions match TRBD1. The CDR3 is 16 amino acids. V was clipped by 8 bases and J by 0 bases; unmatched bases: 7. The V gene's germline CDR1 is MDHEN and CDR2 SYDVKM. The CDR3 loop reads CASFGTGGLTNYGYTF. The CDR3 nucleotides read TGTGCCAGCTTCGGGACAGGGGGCCTTACTAACTATGGCTACACCTTC.

This clone was recorded a few times. This chain uses TRBV2 with TRBJ2-7, with TRBD2 identical over 7 bases. After removal of 8 bases from V and 5 bases from J, the junction contained 15 bases not matched to a gene. The CDR3 has 15 amino acids. Per germline, CDR1 SNHLY and CDR2 FYNNEI. Here the CDR3 DNA reads TGTGCCAGCTGGCTGGGACTGCGGGAGATGCACGAGCAGTACTTC. Translating it yields CASWLGLREMHEQYF.

This clone turned up a few times. The chain uses TRBV3-1 (or the pseudogene TRBV3-2) and TRBJ2-2; 7 bases map to TRBD2. This CDR3 is built from 18 residues. Germline V lookup: CDR1 LGHDT, CDR2 YNNKEL (reference sequence). With 1 base clipped from V and 3 bases from J, the junction kept 11 bases outside the gene matches. In DNA form, the CDR3 reads TGTGCCAGCAGCCAAGCTATGAGGGAGGGCCCCGACACCGGGGAGCTGTTTTTT. Translation: CASSQAMREGPDTGELFF.

The chain carries TRBV3-1 (or the pseudogene TRBV3-2) and TRBJ1-1; D is undetermined. V was shortened by 3 bases and J by 1 base, with 9 bases between the two germline ends. The CDR3 totals 14 residues. The germline V gene encodes CDR1 LGHDT and CDR2 YNNKEL (reference sequence). CDR3 in DNA: TGTGCCAGCAGCCAGTTGTCCAGGAACACTGAAGCTTTCTTT. It specifies CASSQLSRNTEAFF.

This clone is a singleton in its sample. CDR3 in DNA: TGTGCCAGCAGCGTAGAAACAGGGGCGCGAGGAGGCTACACCTTC. It is translated as CASSVETGARGGYTF. This rearrangement joins TRBV9 to TRBJ1-2; 7 bases are shared with TRBD1. V lost 0 bases, J lost 8 bases, and 10 bases stayed unmatched. This CDR3 spans 15 amino acids. Per the germline V gene, CDR1 is SGDLS and CDR2 is YYNGEE.

This clone appeared a few times. The chain combines TRBV28 with TRBJ2-1; TRBD1 agrees at 7 bases. CDR1 MDHEN and CDR2 SYDVKM come from the germline V gene. The CDR3 contains 16 residues. The trim removed 3 bases at V and 7 bases at J, leaving 12 bases unmatched. The CDR3 DNA reads TGTGCCAGCAGTTTCTCGAGGGGGCGAACTGGAAATGAGCAGTTCTTC. Translated: CASSFSRGRTGNEQFF. The full variable domain, completed using reference TRBV28 and TRBJ2-1, is DVKVTQSSRYLVKRTGEKVFLECVQDMDHENMFWYRQDPGLGLRLIYFSYDVKMKEKGDIPEGYSVSREKKERFSLILESASTNQTSMYLCASSFSRGRTGNEQFFGPGTRLTVL.

The chain carries TRBV7-3 and TRBJ2-3, with no clear D. Trimming removed 0 bases at V and 0 bases at J, with 4 bases between. The germline V gene has CDR1 SGHTA and CDR2 FQGTGA. This CDR3 region has 14 residues. Here the CDR3 DNA reads TGTGCCAGCAGCTTAACCCAAAGCACAGATACGCAGTATTTT. This sequence encodes CASSLTQSTDTQYF.

V gene TRBV7-9 combines with J gene TRBJ1-3; no definite D call. The CDR3 has 15 residues. The V end was cut by 1 base, the J end by 2 bases, with 9 bases between. CDR1 and CDR2 from the germline V gene are SEHNR and FQNEAQ (reference sequence). CDR3 sequence: CASSLGRNPGNTIYF. The CDR3 DNA is TGTGCCAGCAGCTTAGGGCGGAACCCTGGAAACACCATATATTTT.

J is TRBJ1-3 and V is TRBV9; perhaps TRBD1 as D (5 bases). CDR1 and CDR2 (germline): SGDLS, YYNGEE. V was pared by 0 bases and J by 0 bases, with 7 bases between. The CDR3 is made up of 15 amino acids. The CDR3 nucleotides read TGTGCCAGCAGCGTAGCGGGGGACTCTGGAAACACCATATATTTT. This codes for CASSVAGDSGNTIYF.